The rows below give T cell receptor beta chains drawn from one sample of a study of CD8+CD57+ T cells in acquired aplastic anemia. MiXCR, run by TCRdb on the reads, gives a single entry per CDR3 protein. The sample carries some 170,000 distinct CDR3 sequences, 71% recorded once. Sequencing used sorted CD4+, CD8+, or CD8+CD57+ T cells (not recorded which) from PBMCs. These receptors were obtained from a human donor with aplastic anemia. CDR3s include the opening cysteine and the closing phenylalanine or tryptophan. Fields, in order: J gene, V gene, CDR3 length, D gene, clone size, CDR3 protein, CDR3 DNA. A D gene is named only where the DNA matches it firmly. Not all rows give a size; the values are once, few, many and, for expanded clones, a class.

>TRBJ2-3|TRBV12-3/TRBV12-4|14|.|few
CASSQRRGTDTQYF
TGTGCCAGCAGTCAACGGCGGGGAACAGATACGCAGTATTTT
>TRBJ1-6|TRBV2|15|.|.
CAISDGPGKGSPLYF
TGTGCCATCAGTGATGGTCCAGGGAAGGGTTCACCCCTCTACTTT
>TRBJ2-1|TRBV10-1|14|.|.
CASSEPGQYNEQFF
TGCGCCAGCAGTGAGCCGGGCCAGTACAATGAACAGTTCTTC
>TRBJ2-7|TRBV6-1|14|TRBD1|.
CASSEYRGLNEQYF
TGTGCCAGCAGTGAGTACAGGGGGTTAAACGAGCAGTACTTC
>TRBJ2-1|TRBV24-1|16|.|once
CATSGRTRFGRNEQFF
TGTGCCACCAGTGGCCGGACAAGATTCGGGCGGAATGAGCAGTTCTTC
>TRBJ1-5|TRBV9|15|TRBD1|.
CASSPSTGPGQPQHF
TGTGCCAGCAGCCCATCGACAGGGCCGGGCCAGCCCCAGCATTTT
>TRBJ1-1|TRBV5-1|15|.|many
CASSFRQTTSTEAFF
TGCGCCAGCAGTTTCCGACAGACGACGAGCACTGAAGCTTTCTTT
>TRBJ1-1|TRBV24-1|15|.|.
CATSDTGQGGSEAFF
TGTGCCACCAGCGATACGGGGCAGGGAGGATCCGAAGCTTTCTTT
>TRBJ1-2|TRBV29-1|13|.|.
CSVVGPGEYGYTF
TGCAGCGTTGTTGGCCCAGGGGAGTATGGCTACACCTTC
>TRBJ2-3|TRBV7-6|17|.|.
CASSLGVPGKGTDTQYF
TGTGCCAGCAGCTTAGGAGTGCCCGGTAAGGGTACAGATACGCAGTATTTT
>TRBJ2-5|TRBV18|13|.|few
CASSPRQQETQYF
TGTGCCAGCTCACCACGGCAGCAAGAGACCCAGTACTTC
>TRBJ2-7|TRBV7-9|14|.|few
CASSSRILTYEQYF
TGTGCCAGCAGCTCCCGGATATTGACCTACGAGCAGTACTTC
>TRBJ1-4|TRBV15|15|TRBD1|.
CATSTTGGPNEKLFF
TGTGCCACCAGCACAACAGGGGGCCCTAATGAAAAACTGTTTTTT
>TRBJ1-2|TRBV10-3|16|.|once
CAISESTGGANYGYTF
TGTGCCATCAGTGAGTCTACGGGGGGAGCGAACTATGGCTACACCTTC
>TRBJ1-6|TRBV11-1|15|TRBD1|.
CASSMGQGDNSPLHF
TGTGCCAGCAGCATGGGACAGGGCGATAATTCACCCCTCCACTTT
>TRBJ1-2|TRBV6-6|15|TRBD1|.
CASSTGTGGFYGYTF
TGTGCCAGCAGTACCGGGACAGGGGGTTTCTATGGCTACACCTTC
>TRBJ2-7|TRBV9|14|TRBD1|.
CVSSVLGQGYEQYF
TGTGTCAGCAGCGTACTGGGACAGGGCTACGAGCAGTACTTC
>TRBJ1-6|TRBV7-9|16|.|.
CASSLVAAHNNSPLHF
TGTGCCAGCAGCTTGGTGGCAGCCCACAATAATTCACCCCTCCACTTT
>TRBJ2-5|TRBV7-9|14|.|.
CASNDPRGQETQYF
TGTGCCAGCAACGACCCCCGGGGTCAAGAGACCCAGTACTTC
>TRBJ1-2|TRBV15|16|.|.
CATSTLLGGGDYGYTF
TGTGCCACCAGCACACTCCTGGGGGGGGGCGACTATGGCTACACCTTC
>TRBJ2-7|TRBV6-1|10|.|.
CASTTYEQYF
TGTGCCAGTACAACCTACGAGCAGTACTTC
>TRBJ2-7|TRBV7-8|14|TRBD2|.
CASSSVRGDSEQYF
TGTGCCAGCAGCTCCGTGCGGGGGGATTCCGAGCAGTACTTC
>TRBJ1-1|TRBV7-2|15|TRBD1|.
CASSLDASGGAEAFF
TGTGCCAGCAGCTTAGATGCGTCAGGGGGCGCCGAAGCTTTCTTT
>TRBJ2-3|TRBV7-6|16|TRBD2|many
CASSPAGGPAGDTQYF
TGTGCCAGCAGCCCTGCGGGAGGTCCAGCCGGAGATACGCAGTATTTT
>TRBJ1-5|TRBV15|18|.|.
CATSITPGTAYSNQPQHF
TGTGCCACCAGCATAACTCCCGGGACGGCATATAGCAATCAGCCCCAGCATTTT
>TRBJ2-1|TRBV7-9|15|TRBD2|.
CASSSTSEGGDEQFF
TGTGCCAGCAGCTCCACTAGCGAGGGTGGGGATGAGCAGTTCTTC
>TRBJ1-2|TRBV9|16|.|.
CASSVELPGANYGYTF
TGTGCCAGCAGCGTAGAGCTCCCCGGAGCTAACTATGGCTACACCTTC
>TRBJ2-7|TRBV29-1|12|TRBD2|few
CSVGLAGYEQYF
TGCAGCGTGGGACTAGCGGGATACGAGCAGTACTTC
>TRBJ1-1|TRBV20-1|11|.|.
CSANSRPEAFF
TGCAGTGCCAACTCCCGACCTGAAGCTTTCTTT
>TRBJ1-3|TRBV5-6|16|.|.
CASSLVVQGSGNTIYF
TGTGCCAGCAGCTTAGTCGTACAGGGCTCTGGAAACACCATATATTTT
>TRBJ1-4|TRBV29-1|11|.|.
CSALGGEKLFF
TGCAGCGCCCTCGGAGGTGAAAAACTGTTTTTT
>TRBJ2-1|TRBV20-1|12|.|.
CSAGSSYNEQFF
TGCAGTGCTGGGAGCTCCTACAATGAGCAGTTCTTC
>TRBJ1-2|TRBV20-1|16|.|.
CSARPASAEADYGYTF
TGCAGTGCTAGACCCGCCTCAGCCGAAGCTGACTATGGCTACACCTTC
>TRBJ2-7|TRBV10-3|14|.|.
CAISSDRDYYEQYF
TGTGCCATCAGTTCGGACAGGGACTACTACGAGCAGTACTTC
>TRBJ1-2|TRBV9|12|.|.
CASSVDGLGYTF
TGTGCCAGCAGCGTAGACGGGCTTGGCTACACCTTC
>TRBJ2-7|TRBV20-1|16|TRBD2|once
CSARETSGGDTGELYF
TGCAGTGCTAGAGAGACCAGCGGGGGGGACACCGGGGAGCTGTACTTC
>TRBJ1-6|TRBV25-1|17|TRBD1|.
CASSPPFGQGSNSPLHF
TGTGCCAGCAGTCCACCCTTTGGACAGGGGTCTAATTCACCCCTCCACTTT
>TRBJ2-5|TRBV20-1|13|.|few
CSAASQGGETQYF
TGCAGTGCTGCAAGCCAGGGTGGGGAGACCCAGTACTTC
>TRBJ1-1|TRBV2|12|TRBD1|.
CASSRQGAEAFF
TGCGCCAGCAGTAGACAGGGGGCTGAAGCTTTCTTT
>TRBJ2-7|TRBV5-1|8|.|.
CASSLKYF
TGCGCCAGCAGTTTGAAGTACTTC
>TRBJ2-7|TRBV29-1|14|.|.
CASSISTGNYEQYF
TGTGCCAGTAGTATCTCAACAGGGAACTACGAGCAGTACTTC
>TRBJ2-7|TRBV7-9|17|TRBD2|.
CACSLVARLAGPYEQYF
TGTGCCTGCAGCTTAGTAGCTAGGCTAGCGGGCCCCTACGAGCAGTACTTC
>TRBJ1-5|TRBV20-1|15|TRBD1|.
CSATTGQGNNQPQHF
TGCAGTGCCACTACAGGACAGGGAAACAATCAGCCCCAGCATTTT
>TRBJ2-7|TRBV19|15|TRBD2|many
CASRAYGLDPYEQYF
TGTGCCAGTAGGGCATATGGACTAGATCCCTACGAGCAGTACTTC
>TRBJ1-6|TRBV5-1|18|.|few
CASSLEPLNPGNNSPLHF
TGCGCCAGCAGCTTGGAGCCTCTTAACCCAGGAAATAATTCACCCCTCCACTTT